This T cell receptor (beta chain) was observed in a study of shared clonotypes between healthy human individuals. The wider study: Ranging from 18 to 49 in age, donors were two women and a few men. Study-wide results and limits: The naive CD4 repertoires of several donors were compared, and approximately 5% of clonotypes were shared.

The ends lost 4 bases at V and 3 bases at J; junction bases unmatched: 2. Germline V gene sequence: CDR1 LGHNA, CDR2 YNFKEQ. This CDR3 has 14 residues. In the case of this clone: The antigen remains unidentified.

Here immunoSEQ multiplex PCR was the method, and the copy in TCRdb shows in-frame clones only, minus some. Of 2 million to 2.5 million clones listed, 85% to 95% are singletons. The receptor comes from a man younger than 35 in good health. Some clones in this sample may be carry-over from other donors' samples. This chain links TRBV4-2 with TRBJ1-4, with 7 positions matching TRBD1. Sequences were obtained from naive CD4+ T cells from PBMCs. Subset given: CD45RA+ positively selected. The CDR3: CASSLQGPNEKLFF. The CDR3 DNA sequence: TGTGCCAGCAGCCTACAGGGGCCTAATGAAAAACTGTTTTTT.